This T cell receptor (beta chain) comes out of a study of Ad26.COV2.S vaccination and SARS-CoV-2 variants. About the study: Intramuscular Ad26.COV2.S doses were given once or twice, 56 days apart. Study results and caveats: An underestimation of total T cell responses may have resulted from the TCR breadth and depth analyses.

Libraries were prepared by immunoSEQ multiplex PCR; TCRdb keeps only in-frame clonotypes and omits some of them. The repertoire has about 350,000 clones, approximately 86% of them found once; the top ten carry about 10%. Treatment indicated: around 19 received Ad26.COV2.S at low or high dose, single or two shots; about 5 received placebo; per-sample allocation not given. Sample collection was performed on day 63 after the first vaccine or placebo injection. This adult donor, from Boston, was 18-55 years old. Ad26 vector vaccine expressed Wuhan-strain SARS-CoV-2 spike. Looked up from germline, CDR1 is SGHNT and CDR2 is YENEEA. V gave up 4 bases and J gave up 6 bases, with 23 bases separating them. There are 17 residues in the CDR3. In the case of this clone: The antigen is not known.

The V gene is TRBV11-3, the J gene TRBJ2-3, with D possibly being TRBD2 (6 bases). The sequence derives from a person aged 18 to 59 who received the Ad26.COV2.S COVID-19 vaccine or a placebo. The input for sequencing was peripheral blood, taken in a trial of Ad26.COV2.S vaccine versus placebo. CDR3 sequence reads: CASSSNRDSAIMDTQYF. The CDR3 nucleotides read TGTGCCAGCAGCTCGAACCGGGACTCCGCTATCATGGATACGCAGTATTTT.